Listed below are T cell receptor beta chains from one sample, sequenced in a study of T cell responses to AZD1222 COVID-19 vaccine. Method: immunoSEQ multiplex PCR; TCRdb's copy keeps in-frame clones and lacks some. The sample has more than 70,000 clones, about 85% seen once. Specimen: peripheral blood, collected 28 days after the second AZD1222 dose. These receptors originate from an adult who received the AZD1222 COVID-19 vaccine. Each CDR3 is given with its conserved first and last residue. A D gene is named only where the DNA matches it firmly. Not all rows give a size; the values are once, few, many and, for expanded clones, a class.

cdr3_nt,cdr3_aa,clone_size,j_call,d_call,v_call
TGTGCCAGCAGCCCGGGACAGGGGGAGTATGGCTACACCTTC,CASSPGQGEYGYTF,-,TRBJ1-2,TRBD1,TRBV7-2
TGCGCCAGCAGCGCCGGGACAGATTCTTCTAACTATGGCTACACCTTC,CASSAGTDSSNYGYTF,-,TRBJ1-2,TRBD1,TRBV5-1
TGTGCCTGGAGTTCTGCGGGAGGTGTCAACGAGCAGTACTTC,CAWSSAGGVNEQYF,-,TRBJ2-7,TRBD2,TRBV30
TGTGCCAGCAGTTCAGACATGAACACTGAAGCTTTCTTT,CASSSDMNTEAFF,-,TRBJ1-1,-,TRBV6-5
TGTGCCAGCTCACCACCGGGTGGAGGGGGCTATAGCGGGGCCAACGTCCTGACTTTC,CASSPPGGGGYSGANVLTF,-,TRBJ2-6,-,TRBV18
TGTGCCAGCACCAAGGGTGCCGGCTACGAGCAGTACTTC,CASTKGAGYEQYF,-,TRBJ2-7,-,TRBV12-3/TRBV12-4
TGTGCCAGCAGTAACCAAGGGGCCCCGAACACTGAAGCTTTCTTT,CASSNQGAPNTEAFF,-,TRBJ1-1,-,TRBV2
TGTGCCAGCAGTTCACGAGACAGCTACAATCAGCCCCAGCATTTT,CASSSRDSYNQPQHF,-,TRBJ1-5,-,TRBV6-5
TGTGCCAGCACCATCGCCGGGGTCAATGAAAAACTGTTTTTT,CASTIAGVNEKLFF,-,TRBJ1-4,-,TRBV11-2
TGTGCCAGCAGCCCTACAGGGCCTTCCTACAATGAGCAGTTCTTC,CASSPTGPSYNEQFF,-,TRBJ2-1,-,TRBV3-1/TRBV3-2
TGCAGCGCTGCTTTGATCGATCAGCCGCCCTACGAGCAGTACTTC,CSAALIDQPPYEQYF,once,TRBJ2-7,-,TRBV29-1
TGTGCCAGTAGTCCCCGGGACAGGGGGCGCGGGTATGGCTACACCTTC,CASSPRDRGRGYGYTF,-,TRBJ1-2,TRBD1,TRBV19
TGTGCCAGCAGTTTAGGGCCCCGCTCCTCCTACGAGCAGTACTTC,CASSLGPRSSYEQYF,-,TRBJ2-7,-,TRBV27
TGTGCCAGCAGTTTGGCCTACTACAATGAGCAGTTCTTC,CASSLAYYNEQFF,-,TRBJ2-1,-,TRBV12-3/TRBV12-4
TGTGCCAGCAGCCGGGACAGGTTTGGGGATCAGCCCCAGCATTTT,CASSRDRFGDQPQHF,-,TRBJ1-5,TRBD1,TRBV6-2/TRBV6-3
TGTGCCAGCAGCTCTAGCGGGAGGGCCGCTGGGGCCAACGTCCTGACTTTC,CASSSSGRAAGANVLTF,-,TRBJ2-6,TRBD2,TRBV7-2
TGTGCCAGCAGAAGCGGCTCTGGGGCCAACGTCCTGACTTTC,CASRSGSGANVLTF,-,TRBJ2-6,-,TRBV6-5
TGCAGTGCTAGTGTCCCGGGACTAGCGGGAGGCCCTGATTACAATGAGCAGTTCTTC,CSASVPGLAGGPDYNEQFF,-,TRBJ2-1,TRBD2,TRBV20-1
TGTGCCAGCAGCTTAGGGGGAGATGTGACCCAGTACTTC,CASSLGGDVTQYF,-,TRBJ2-5,-,TRBV7-2
TGTGCCAGCAGCACACAGGGGGCGAGGAACACTGAAGCTTTCTTT,CASSTQGARNTEAFF,-,TRBJ1-1,TRBD1,TRBV9
TGTGCCAGCAGCATACTCCAGGGTGGGCCCCAGCATTTT,CASSILQGGPQHF,-,TRBJ1-5,-,TRBV7-2
TGTGCCAGCAGCCAAGTGCTGGCGGCGTCTGGCTACACCTTC,CASSQVLAASGYTF,-,TRBJ1-2,-,TRBV3-1/TRBV3-2
TGTGCCAGCAGCTTAGTTGGGGACAGGGGGAAGAATAATCTCAATTCACCCCTCCACTTT,CASSLVGDRGKNNLNSPLHF,-,TRBJ1-6,TRBD1,TRBV7-6
TGTGCCAGTATCTGGACAGGAGGTGGAAACACCATATATTTT,CASIWTGGGNTIYF,-,TRBJ1-3,TRBD1,TRBV19
TGCGCCAGCAGTGAGCTGAACACTGAAGCTTTCTTT,CASSELNTEAFF,-,TRBJ1-1,-,TRBV10-2
TGTGCCAGCTGGGACGGGTCTGGGGCCAACGTCCTGACTTTC,CASWDGSGANVLTF,-,TRBJ2-6,-,TRBV27
TGTGCCAGCAGTTACCGACAGGGGAGGGGCACTGAAGCTTTCTTT,CASSYRQGRGTEAFF,-,TRBJ1-1,TRBD1,TRBV6-6
TGTGCCAGCAGCCAAGAACACAAAACACCCCTCCACTTT,CASSQEHKTPLHF,-,TRBJ1-6,-,TRBV3-1/TRBV3-2
TGTGCCAGCAGCGTCGCGGGACCGTATGGCTACACCTTC,CASSVAGPYGYTF,-,TRBJ1-2,-,TRBV6-2/TRBV6-3
TGTGCCAGCAGTTACTCCAACAGGGGAAACACTGAAGCTTTCTTT,CASSYSNRGNTEAFF,-,TRBJ1-1,TRBD1,TRBV6-5
TGCAGCGGATCGACAGGGCCCAATCAGCCCCAGCATTTT,CSGSTGPNQPQHF,-,TRBJ1-5,TRBD1,TRBV29-1